This TCR beta chain was profiled in a study of pediatric ulcerative colitis. Study observations and caveats: Acute severe colitis showed lower rectal diversity from clonal expansions. A couple of patients' blood samples yielded substantially fewer templates.

The germline CDR1 and CDR2 sequences are WSHSY and SAAADI. This CDR3 contains 15 residues. V gave up 6 bases and J gave up 4 bases, with 13 bases separating them. This clone showed up just once. Its antigen is as yet unknown. Rectal tissue came from one to two pinch biopsies taken at colonoscopy. Here immunoSEQ multiplex PCR was the method, and the copy in TCRdb shows in-frame clones only, minus some. The table shows about 35,000 clones, with roughly 81% occurring only once. V and J are TRBV10-2 and TRBJ2-6, with a tentative D call TRBD1 (6 bases). Sequences were obtained from gut tissue. The receptor was isolated from a boy younger than 18 with mild ulcerative colitis. The CDR3 is CASRTGTPGANVLTF. In DNA form, the CDR3 reads TGCGCCAGCAGGACAGGAACTCCCGGGGCCAACGTCCTGACTTTC.